Following are 30 T cell receptor beta chains from one sample sequenced in a study of blood T cell repertoires in COVID-19 (dated by TCRdb to the early 2020s). The library was prepared using the immunoSEQ multiplex PCR assay. TCRdb holds this immuneACCESS table with in-frame rearrangements only. Some clones are missing; in checked studies, unresolved V genes explain under half, and the rest has no known cause. Across this sample there are about 270,000 clones, with about 85% seen only once. The top ten hold around 3.9% of the sample. Sequencing was carried out using peripheral blood. The origin of the receptors is a woman in her forties or fifties with active or convalescent COVID-19.

The V and J genes are TRBV5-1 and TRBJ2-5, with D possibly matching TRBD2 (6 bases). This CDR3 has 14 amino acids. Germline V lookup: CDR1 SGHRS, CDR2 YFSETQ. The germline V and J ends were trimmed by 4 bases and 5 bases, with 15 bases remaining between them. Here the CDR3 DNA reads TGCGCCAGCAGCCTCTCGGGGGACGCGGAGACCCAGTACTTC. Amino acid sequence: CASSLSGDAETQYF.

The chain couples TRBV29-1 to TRBJ1-1, with 7 bases fitting TRBD1. Germline V lookup: CDR1 SQVTM, CDR2 ANQGSEA. V lost 4 bases and J lost 6; bases outside the gene matches: 5. This CDR3 contains 12 residues. For the CDR3, the DNA is TGCAGCGTTGTGCGAGGGGGCTCTGAAGCTTTCTTT. Protein product: CSVVRGGSEAFF. The complete variable domain, with remaining parts taken from reference TRBV29-1 and TRBJ1-1, reads SAVISQKPSRDICQRGTSLTIQCQVDSQVTMMFWYRQQPGQSLTLIATANQGSEATYESGFVIDKFPISRPNLTFSTLTVSNMSPEDSSIYLCSVVRGGSEAFFGQGTRLTVV.

This chain connects TRBV5-3 to TRBJ2-3, with D uncertain. TRBV5-3 is annotated as an ORF whose role is uncertain. This CDR3 spans 15 amino acids. The V gene lost 2 bases and the J gene lost 1 base, with 11 bases spanning the gap. For the CDR3, the DNA is TGTGCCAGAAGCTTTAAGACTGCCCGCACAGATACGCAGTATTTT. It yields the protein CARSFKTARTDTQYF.

Only one count was recorded for this clone. V gene TRBV30 combines with J gene TRBJ2-2; D not certain. The germline V gene has CDR1 GTSNPN and CDR2 SVGIG (reference sequence). The CDR3 contains 13 residues. V was trimmed by 2 bases and J by 5 bases, leaving 9 bases between them. The CDR3 here is CAWSQTLTGELFF. The CDR3 DNA is TGTGCCTGGAGTCAGACTCTGACCGGGGAGCTGTTTTTT.

The V and J genes are TRBV5-5 and TRBJ2-1; no reliable D call. The CDR3 length is 11 residues. The V and J ends lost 4 bases and 6 bases respectively, with 5 bases between them. Germline V lookup: CDR1 SGHKS, CDR2 YYEKEE (reference sequence). CDR3: CASSPRNEQFF. CDR3 bases: TGTGCCAGCAGCCCCCGCAATGAGCAGTTCTTC.

The gene calls are TRBV18 and TRBJ2-5; 12 bases fit TRBD2. J gave up 4 bases and V 3 bases, and 0 bases lay outside the gene matches. The CDR3 contains 14 residues. Germline CDR1 is KGHSH and CDR2 is LQKENI. The CDR3 sequence: CASSPGLAGETQYF. CDR3 DNA sequence: TGTGCCAGCTCACCGGGACTAGCGGGAGAGACCCAGTACTTC.

The genes are TRBV28 and TRBJ2-3, with D perhaps matching TRBD2 (6 bases). Trimming stripped 2 bases from V and 4 bases from J, with 10 bases between. CDR3 length: 14 amino acids. CDR1 and CDR2 from the germline V gene are MDHEN and SYDVKM. The CDR3 DNA reads TGTGCCAGCAGTTTAACGGGAGTTTCAGATACGCAGTATTTT. It yields the protein CASSLTGVSDTQYF.

This chain joins TRBV29-1 and TRBJ2-3; D possibly corresponds to TRBD2 (6 bases). This CDR3 has 14 residues. Trimming removed 4 bases at V and 4 bases at J, with 15 bases between. From germline, CDR1 is SQVTM and CDR2 ANQGSEA. CDR3: CSVVAGNPPDTQYF. The DNA for the CDR3 is TGCAGCGTTGTCGCGGGAAATCCCCCAGATACGCAGTATTTT.

This clone was picked up one time. The J gene is TRBJ2-1, the V gene TRBV7-2; 12 bases are a match to TRBD2. There are 14 residues in the CDR3. Germline V gene lookup returns CDR1 SGHTA and CDR2 FQGNSA. The ends lost 5 bases at V and 10 bases at J; junction bases unmatched: 6. CDR3 DNA sequence: TGTGCCAGCAGCGCCCGACTAGCGGGAGTCGAGCAGTTCTTC. It translates to CASSARLAGVEQFF.

The V and J genes are TRBV5-1 and TRBJ1-1, with D unclear. CDR1 and CDR2 (germline): SGHRS, YFSETQ. The CDR3 runs to 16 residues. V was clipped by 0 bases and J by 1 base, with 13 bases between them. The CDR3 protein is CASSLGPMAGNTEAFF. In DNA, the CDR3 is TGCGCCAGCAGCTTGGGACCGATGGCGGGGAACACTGAAGCTTTCTTT. Looking up the rest from reference TRBV5-1 and TRBJ1-1 gives the full variable domain: KAGVTQTPRYLIKTRGQQVTLSCSPISGHRSVSWYQQTPGQGLQFLFEYFSETQRNKGNFPGRFSGRQFSNSRSEMNVSTLELGDSALYLCASSLGPMAGNTEAFFGQGTRLTVV.

This rearrangement joins TRBV19 to TRBJ1-2, with TRBD1 as a possible D gene (6 bases). The germline CDR1 and CDR2 sequences are LNHDA and SQIVND (reference sequence). V shed 3 bases and J shed 2 bases, with 13 bases lying between them. The CDR3 is 15 residues long. The CDR3 nucleotides are TGTGCCAGTAGTATCAGGGGCGCTTTAAACTATGGCTACACCTTC. It specifies CASSIRGALNYGYTF.

V gene TRBV28 combines with J gene TRBJ2-7, with D tentatively TRBD2 (5 bases). Trimming removed 4 bases at V and 5 bases at J, with 9 bases between. Germline V gene sequence: CDR1 MDHEN, CDR2 SYDVKM. The CDR3 is 12 residues long. CDR3: CASSSARDEQYF. The DNA of the CDR3 is TGTGCCAGCAGTTCCGCGAGGGACGAGCAGTACTTC.

This clone was seen only once. This sequence joins TRBV6-5 and TRBJ2-1; D possibly corresponds to TRBD1 (6 bases). The V end was cut by 7 bases, the J end by 0 bases, with 13 bases between. CDR3 length equals 15 residues. Per the germline V gene, CDR1 is MNHEY and CDR2 is SVGAGI. The CDR3 coding sequence is TGTGCCAGCACCAGGGGCCGCAGCTCCTACAATGAGCAGTTCTTC. The encoded protein is CASTRGRSSYNEQFF.

DNA for the CDR3: TGTGCCAGTGGGACGGGACTCGGGACCCAGTACTTC. Translated: CASGTGLGTQYF. V is TRBV19 and J is TRBJ2-5, with D maybe TRBD2 (6 bases). CDR3 length equals 12 residues. CDR1 is LNHDA, CDR2 SQIVND, per germline (reference sequence). V lost 8 bases and J 7 bases, leaving 14 bases between the germline ends.

Ten or more counts support this clone. The chain combines TRBV18 with TRBJ1-5; 9 bases align to TRBD1. V was clipped by 6 bases and J by 4 bases; unmatched bases: 7. The CDR3 has 15 amino acids. The germline gives CDR1 KGHSH, CDR2 LQKENI. The CDR3 nucleotides are TGTGCCAGCTCCGGACAGGGGATAGGAAATCAGCCCCAGCATTTT. It is translated as CASSGQGIGNQPQHF.

The chain links TRBV19 to TRBJ2-7; 13 nucleotides line up with TRBD2. The CDR3 spans 14 residues. V trimming: 5 bases; J trimming: 6 bases; junction bases outside the gene matches: 4. Germline V lookup: CDR1 LNHDA, CDR2 SQIVND (reference sequence). CDR3: CASSLLAGGAEQYF. In nucleotides, the CDR3 is TGTGCCAGTAGTCTACTAGCGGGAGGGGCCGAGCAGTACTTC.

The rearrangement links TRBV5-1 to TRBJ1-4; TRBD1 aligns across 9 bases. V was clipped by 4 bases and J by 8 bases; unmatched bases: 6. The CDR3 totals 14 residues. Germline V gene data show CDR1 as SGHRS and CDR2 as YFSETQ. CDR3 sequence (DNA): TGCGCCAGCAGCGTGGACAGGGGAGGAGAAAAACTGTTTTTT. Its protein product is CASSVDRGGEKLFF. Supplemented by reference TRBV5-1 and TRBJ1-4, the full variable domain reads KAGVTQTPRYLIKTRGQQVTLSCSPISGHRSVSWYQQTPGQGLQFLFEYFSETQRNKGNFPGRFSGRQFSNSRSEMNVSTLELGDSALYLCASSVDRGGEKLFFGSGTQLSVL.

This sequence joins TRBV4-1 and TRBJ1-4; 7 nucleotides match TRBD1. Germline CDR1 MGHRA, CDR2 YSYEKL. V was clipped by 0 bases and J by 8 bases; unmatched bases: 9. The CDR3 sequence is 16 residues long. CDR3: CASSQDQRQGWEKLFF. CDR3 sequence (DNA): TGCGCCAGCAGCCAAGATCAGAGACAGGGTTGGGAAAAACTGTTTTTT.

This chain joins TRBV9 and TRBJ2-1; D is perhaps TRBD1 (5 bases). The CDR3 loop spans 14 amino acids. In germline, CDR1 is SGDLS, CDR2 YYNGEE. The V and J ends lost 3 bases and 7 bases respectively, with 14 bases between them. CDR3: CASSATTGPNEQFF. DNA of the CDR3: TGTGCCAGCAGCGCTACAACAGGTCCTAATGAGCAGTTCTTC. The entire variable domain, with the rest obtained from reference TRBV9 and TRBJ2-1, is as follows: DSGVTQTPKHLITATGQRVTLRCSPRSGDLSVYWYQQSLDQGLQFLIQYYNGEERAKGNILERFSAQQFPDLHSELNLSSLELGDSALYFCASSATTGPNEQFFGPGTRLTVL.

This chain uses TRBV21-1 with TRBJ2-5; TRBD2 reflects the table's D call only, with no check against the DNA. TRBV21-1 is listed as a pseudogene. The CDR3 is 14 amino acids. CDR3 nucleotides: TGTGCCAGCAGCACCCCGGGAGATAAGGAGACCCAGTACTTC. Protein: CASSTPGDKETQYF.

This chain uses TRBV5-6 with TRBJ2-7, with TRBD1 matching over 9 bases. V lost 4 bases, J lost 2 bases, and 7 bases stayed unmatched. Germline V gene lookup returns CDR1 SGHDT and CDR2 YYEEEE. This CDR3 is 15 amino acids long. DNA for the CDR3: TGTGCCAGCAGCGCTACCGGGACAGGGACCTACGAGCAGTACTTC. As protein: CASSATGTGTYEQYF.

V usage is TRBV2 and J usage is TRBJ2-7, with D tentatively TRBD1 (5 bases). This CDR3 has 14 residues. Germline values: CDR1 SNHLY, CDR2 FYNNEI. The ends were cut back, 2 bases at V and 5 bases at J, with 13 bases in the middle. CDR3 amino acids: CASSERQGNDEQYF. CDR3 nucleotides: TGTGCCAGCAGTGAAAGGCAGGGCAACGACGAGCAGTACTTC.

This clone was picked up a small number of times. The V and J genes are TRBV2 and TRBJ1-5, with TRBD1 as a possible D gene (5 bases). The CDR3 has 15 amino acids. Trimming shortened V by 4 bases and J by 3 bases, and 13 bases separated the two germline ends. Germline V gene sequence: CDR1 SNHLY, CDR2 FYNNEI. CDR3 amino acids: CASSGAGPINQPQHF. CDR3 nucleotide sequence: TGTGCCAGCAGTGGGGCGGGACCGATCAATCAGCCCCAGCATTTT.

The rearrangement links TRBV11-1 to TRBJ2-2; 8 positions agree with TRBD1. The CDR3 length is 14 residues. Germline lookup yields CDR1 SGHAT and CDR2 FQDESV (reference sequence). With 3 bases clipped from V and 5 bases from J, the junction kept 2 bases outside the gene matches. The CDR3 reads CASSFGQGTGELFF. The CDR3 DNA is TGTGCCAGCAGCTTCGGACAGGGAACCGGGGAGCTGTTTTTT.

This chain joins TRBV6-1 and TRBJ1-2; 8 positions match TRBD1. Germline V gene data show CDR1 as MNHNS and CDR2 as SASEGT. This CDR3 is 14 amino acids long. The V segment lost 3 bases and the J segment 3 bases; nucleotides outside the gene matches: 3. The DNA of the CDR3 is TGTGCCAGCAGTGACGCGACAGGGGACTATGGCTACACCTTC. It codes for CASSDATGDYGYTF.

CDR3 sequence reads: CASSTQGRNTIYF. DNA of the CDR3: TGTGCCAGTAGTACACAGGGGAGAAACACCATATATTTT. The rearrangement joins TRBV19 to TRBJ1-3; TRBD1 matches at 7 bases. CDR1 is LNHDA, CDR2 SQIVND, per germline (reference sequence). V lost 4 bases, J lost 5 bases, and 2 bases stayed unmatched. The CDR3 consists of 13 residues.

The rearrangement joins TRBV14 to TRBJ1-2, with TRBD1 as a possible D gene (5 bases). Germline V lookup: CDR1 SGHDN, CDR2 FVKESK. The CDR3 consists of 15 residues. The ends were cut back, 0 bases at V and 4 bases at J, with 12 bases in the middle. CDR3 bases: TGTGCCAGCAGCCAAGACCCGGGACTGGGCTATGGCTACACCTTC. Translation: CASSQDPGLGYGYTF.

This chain connects TRBV6-5 to TRBJ2-1, with a tentative D call TRBD1 (6 bases). Trimming cost V 8 bases and J 12 bases, with 11 bases left between them. The germline CDR1 and CDR2 sequences are MNHEY and SVGAGI. This CDR3 spans 10 amino acids. The CDR3 reads CASWGRRQFF. CDR3 coding DNA: TGTGCCAGCTGGGGGCGAAGGCAGTTCTTC.

The chain is built from TRBV3-1 (or the pseudogene TRBV3-2) and TRBJ2-3; 12 bases agree with TRBD2. This CDR3 has 15 residues. Germline V gene data show CDR1 as LGHDT and CDR2 as YNNKEL (reference sequence). The junction had 7 bases not matched to a gene; V was cut back by 4 bases and J by 8 bases. DNA for the CDR3: TGTGCCAGCAGCCCCTCGACTAGCGGGAGTGGTACGCAGTATTTT. Amino acid sequence: CASSPSTSGSGTQYF.

This clone occurred once. This sequence joins TRBV18 and TRBJ2-2; 10 nucleotides align to TRBD1. CDR3 size: 16 residues. After removal of 6 bases from V and 3 bases from J, the junction contained 7 bases not matched to a gene. CDR1 KGHSH and CDR2 LQKENI come from the germline V gene. The CDR3 nucleotides read TGTGCCAGCTCCCCCCAGACAGGGGGCTACACCGGGGAGCTGTTTTTT. Encoded protein: CASSPQTGGYTGELFF.